This T cell receptor beta chain was sequenced for a study of CD8 T cells in Susac syndrome. The J segment lost 3 bases and the V segment lost 0 bases, leaving 1 base of the junction unmatched. Germline lookup yields CDR1 SEHNR and CDR2 FQNEAQ (reference sequence). CDR3 length: 15 amino acids. Random hexamers were used to reverse transcribe an amount of 0.5 to 1 ug RNA. TCRdb re-called the immunoSEQ multiplex PCR reads with MiXCR, one entry per CDR3 protein. This table has some 400,000 distinct CDR3 sequences, 75% to 90% appearing once. This chain uses TRBV7-9 with TRBJ1-2; 10 nucleotides agree with TRBD1. Material: CD8+ T cells from PBMCs. The sequence came from a human donor with multiple sclerosis. The CDR3 spells CASSLATGGDYGYTF. The CDR3, as DNA: TGTGCCAGCAGCTTAGCGACAGGGGGCGACTATGGCTACACCTTC.